This TCR beta chain was documented in a study of blood T cell repertoires in COVID-19. Overall study: The United States, Italy and Spain supplied acute and convalescent COVID-19 samples. In each case, the material was cDNA or gDNA derived from T cells, B-cell-depleted T cells, or PBMCs.

The CDR3 consists of 13 residues. CDR1 and CDR2 (germline): MGHDK, SYGVNS. V was cut by 4 bases and J by 0 bases, with 4 bases left in between. Seattle-derived patients entered the study during active infection and were followed longitudinally. Study processing details: Researchers report that nucleated cell counts were estimated from reference gene primer amplification. Using immunoSEQ multiplex PCR, the repertoire was profiled, and TCRdb retains in-frame clones only, with some absent. V, J and clone size are taken as reported in that table, and D and trimming were inferred from the DNA itself. The repertoire holds some 170,000 clones, with roughly 83% as singletons.

This chain connects TRBV25-1 to TRBJ1-3; D is unclear. The sequenced sample consisted of peripheral blood. The sequence derives from a woman aged 40 to 50 with COVID-19, enrolled during active disease. DNA of the CDR3: TGTGCCAGCAGTGTCCACTCTGGAAACACCATATATTTT. It is translated as CASSVHSGNTIYF.